One sample yielded the 4 T cell receptor beta chains listed below, sequenced in a study of PD-1 blockade in classical Hodgkin lymphoma. Using immunoSEQ multiplex PCR, the repertoire was profiled, and TCRdb retains in-frame clones only, with some absent. The data contain some 150,000 clones, approximately 80% of them seen just once; the ten biggest clones take up 7% to 9.5%. Every one of the patients relapsed after autologous stem cell transplantation (brentuximab vedotin exposure was variable). Sequencing used peripheral blood mononuclear cells (PBMCs), obtained before the second cycle of nivolumab. These receptors came from a human donor with classical Hodgkin lymphoma.

The chain uses TRBV14 and TRBJ1-1; D unresolved. V lost 3 bases, J lost 3 bases, and 23 bases lay in between. The CDR3 is made up of 18 amino acids. CDR1 is SGHDN and CDR2 is FVKESK in the germline V gene. The CDR3 DNA sequence: TGTGCCAGCAGCCATCACTTCGTAAATAAAGAGATGGACACTGAAGCTTTCTTT. Its protein product is CASSHHFVNKEMDTEAFF.

The count of this clone is one. The chain uses TRBV5-1 and TRBJ2-3, with D perhaps given as TRBD1 or TRBD2 (6 bases each). The CDR3 sequence is 14 residues long. Per the germline V gene, CDR1 is SGHRS and CDR2 is YFSETQ. V gave up 4 bases and J gave up 0 bases, with 9 bases separating them. CDR3 region: CASSRGQSTDTQYF. The CDR3, as DNA: TGCGCCAGCAGCCGGGGGCAGAGCACAGATACGCAGTATTTT.

This clone showed up just a few times. This sequence joins TRBV7-6 and TRBJ2-5; D is possibly TRBD1 or TRBD2 (5 bases each). Germline lookup yields CDR1 SGHVS and CDR2 FNYEAQ. Trimming removed 4 bases at V and 2 bases at J, with 8 bases between. CDR3 length equals 13 residues. In nucleotides, the CDR3 is TGTGCCAGCAGCTCGGGACCACAAGAGACCCAGTACTTC. The encoded protein is CASSSGPQETQYF.

This chain joins TRBV7-2 and TRBJ1-2; D gene uncertain. This CDR3 is 14 amino acids long. The ends were cut back, 7 bases at V and 6 bases at J, with 18 bases in the middle. Germline assignment: CDR1 SGHTA and CDR2 FQGNSA. CDR3 amino acids: CASTQVGELDGYTF. The CDR3 DNA is TGTGCCAGCACCCAAGTTGGGGAGTTGGATGGCTACACCTTC. Full variable domain (outside the CDR3, taken from reference TRBV7-2 and TRBJ1-2): GAGVSQSPSNKVTEKGKDVELRCDPISGHTALYWYRQSLGQGLEFLIYFQGNSAPDKSGLPSDRFSAERTGGSVSTLTIQRTQQEDSAVYLCASTQVGELDGYTFGSGTRLTVV.